Listed below are T cell receptor beta chains from one sample, sequenced in a study of blood T cell repertoires in COVID-19. The protocol was immunoSEQ multiplex PCR, while the TCRdb copy is restricted to in-frame clones and leaves out a portion. The sample records 140,000 to 150,000 clones, 75% to 90% being singletons. Material for sequencing was peripheral blood. All receptors derive from a woman aged 60 to 75 with COVID-19, enrolled during active disease. Both conserved end residues are part of each CDR3. Clone size, where shown, is once, few, many, or a class for clones that have expanded.

clone_size v_call cdr3_aa
NA TRBV6-6 CASSYSDRAYYGYTF
NA TRBV7-2 CASSPGTSRGDTQYF
many TRBV15 CATSRLDTGAGEAFF
NA TRBV6-6 CASSPQADEQFF
once TRBV27 CASSLTGGSVETQYF
NA TRBV5-6 CASSYGREAFF
few TRBV7-9 CASSLADRLNTEAFF
NA TRBV18 CASSPPGGGANTGELFF
few TRBV14 CASSRRVTGELFF
NA TRBV7-2 CASSSPRSRQIYGYTF
NA TRBV5-6 CASSSYPRARGADTQYF
few TRBV6-2/TRBV6-3 CASSYSGQATDTQYF
few TRBV7-9 CASSLASGGDTEAFF
NA TRBV4-2 CASSQEDRGPGNTEAFF
NA TRBV4-3 CASSDSIGGTGRANYGYTF
NA TRBV6-5 CASKSPQGSYEQYF
NA TRBV4-1 CASSPRGAGTEAFF
once TRBV24-1 CATSDWQGTDTQYF
once TRBV5-4 CASSSAGARSYNEQFF
NA TRBV6-5 CASRSSGTDYEQYF
NA TRBV30 CACQTKGRVTEAFF
few TRBV9 CASSVAGVNTEAFF
NA TRBV7-9 CASSLGQQGRTEAFF
NA TRBV12-5 CASGLTGDTEAFF
NA TRBV18 CASSPQDDTQYF
few TRBV6-6 CASSPREAGGLSSYNEQFF
once TRBV7-2 CASSPYRGNQPQHF
NA TRBV23-1 CASSRPGQGFTYSNQPQHF
NA TRBV5-4 CASSRDRGNTEAFF
NA TRBV10-3 CAGSSLAGDQETQYF
NA TRBV27 CASSQRVLDGYTF
once TRBV3-1/TRBV3-2 CASSQSGGGHQYF
NA TRBV4-1 CASSHGRESGYEQYF
few TRBV6-2/TRBV6-3 CASSNSQYAQPQHF
once TRBV3-1/TRBV3-2 CASSQAQGRVFF
NA TRBV10-1 CASSEDSLRQGYNEQFF
NA TRBV18 CASSRTRREYNEQFF
NA TRBV20-1 CSASGERGTNTGELFF
NA TRBV5-1 CASSSGTRGTDTQYF
NA TRBV7-2 CASSLVGGVDQPQHF
NA TRBV12-5 CASGLNWGTTGLYEQYF
NA TRBV15 CATSRSGQGPYEQYF
NA TRBV19 CASSMEANNQPQHF
NA TRBV7-2 CASSLARGGGYTF
NA TRBV6-5 CASSPTGGNTEAFF
NA TRBV5-1 CASSSGPRDRGIDTQYF
NA TRBV7-9 CASSLVADTEAFF
NA TRBV21-1 CASISQQGANYGYTF
NA TRBV2 CAILAGGSYNEQFF
NA TRBV27 CASSLNGGASDTQYF
few TRBV18 CASSFSRTGVGQPQHF
NA TRBV5-1 CASSRYTGTGDSPLHF
NA TRBV15 CATSPRLAGRNEQFF
NA TRBV11-2 CASSSPRSGGSTDTQYF